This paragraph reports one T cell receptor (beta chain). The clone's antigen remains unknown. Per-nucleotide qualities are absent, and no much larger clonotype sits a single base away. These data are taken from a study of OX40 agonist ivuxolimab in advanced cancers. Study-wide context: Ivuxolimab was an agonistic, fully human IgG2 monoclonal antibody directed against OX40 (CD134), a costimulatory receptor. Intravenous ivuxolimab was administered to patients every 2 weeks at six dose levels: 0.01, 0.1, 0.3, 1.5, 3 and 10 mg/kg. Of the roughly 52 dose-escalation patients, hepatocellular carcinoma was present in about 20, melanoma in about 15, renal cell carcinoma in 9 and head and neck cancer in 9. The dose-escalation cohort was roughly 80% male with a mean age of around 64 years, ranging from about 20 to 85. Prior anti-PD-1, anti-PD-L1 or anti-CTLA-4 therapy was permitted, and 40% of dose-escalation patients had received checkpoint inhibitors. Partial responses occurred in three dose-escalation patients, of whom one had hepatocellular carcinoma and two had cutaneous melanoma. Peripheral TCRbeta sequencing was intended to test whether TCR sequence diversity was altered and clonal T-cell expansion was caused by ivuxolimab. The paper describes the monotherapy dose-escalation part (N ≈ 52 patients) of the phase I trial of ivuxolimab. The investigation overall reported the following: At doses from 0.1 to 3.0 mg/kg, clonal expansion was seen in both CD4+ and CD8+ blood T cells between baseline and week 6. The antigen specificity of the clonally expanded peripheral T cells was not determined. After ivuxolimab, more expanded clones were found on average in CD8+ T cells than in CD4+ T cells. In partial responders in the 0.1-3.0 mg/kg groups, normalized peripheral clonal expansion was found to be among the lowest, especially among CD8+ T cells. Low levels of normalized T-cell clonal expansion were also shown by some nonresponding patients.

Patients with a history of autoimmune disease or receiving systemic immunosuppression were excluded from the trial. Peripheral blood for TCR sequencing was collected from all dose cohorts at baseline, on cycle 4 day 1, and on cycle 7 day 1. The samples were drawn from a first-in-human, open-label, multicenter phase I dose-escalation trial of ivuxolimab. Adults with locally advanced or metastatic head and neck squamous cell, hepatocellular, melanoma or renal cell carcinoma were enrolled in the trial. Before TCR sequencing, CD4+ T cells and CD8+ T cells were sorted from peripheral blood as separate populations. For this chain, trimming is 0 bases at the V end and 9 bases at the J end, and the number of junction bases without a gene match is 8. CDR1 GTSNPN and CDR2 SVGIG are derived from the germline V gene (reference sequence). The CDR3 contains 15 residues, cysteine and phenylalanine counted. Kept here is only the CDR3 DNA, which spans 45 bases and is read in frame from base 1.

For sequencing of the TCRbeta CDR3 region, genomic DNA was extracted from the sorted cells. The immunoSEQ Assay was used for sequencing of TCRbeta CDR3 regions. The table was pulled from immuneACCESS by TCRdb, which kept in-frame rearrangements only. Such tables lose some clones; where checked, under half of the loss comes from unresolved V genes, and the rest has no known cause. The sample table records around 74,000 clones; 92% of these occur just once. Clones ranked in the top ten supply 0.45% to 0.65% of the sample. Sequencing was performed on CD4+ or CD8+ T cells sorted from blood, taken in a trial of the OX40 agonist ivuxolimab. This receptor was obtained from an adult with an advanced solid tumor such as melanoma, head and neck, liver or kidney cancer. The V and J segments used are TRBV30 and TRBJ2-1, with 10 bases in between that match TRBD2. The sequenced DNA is TGTGCCTGGAGTGTATCCAGCGGGAGGGCGGGTGAGCAGTTCTTC. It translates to CAWSVSSGRAGEQFF.